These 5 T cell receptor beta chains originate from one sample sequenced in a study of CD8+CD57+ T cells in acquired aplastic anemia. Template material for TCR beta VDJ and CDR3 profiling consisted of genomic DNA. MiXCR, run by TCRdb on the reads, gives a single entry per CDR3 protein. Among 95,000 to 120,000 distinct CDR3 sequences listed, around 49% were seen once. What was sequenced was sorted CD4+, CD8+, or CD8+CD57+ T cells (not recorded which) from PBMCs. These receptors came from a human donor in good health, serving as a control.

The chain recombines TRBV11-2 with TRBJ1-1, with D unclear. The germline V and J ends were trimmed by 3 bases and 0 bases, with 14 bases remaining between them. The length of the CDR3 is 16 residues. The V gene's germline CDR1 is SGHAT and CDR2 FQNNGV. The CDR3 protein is CASSFSSVGVNTEAFF. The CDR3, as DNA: TGTGCCAGCAGCTTTTCTTCGGTAGGTGTGAACACTGAAGCTTTCTTT.

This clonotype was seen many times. The CDR3 protein is CASSGSPGQGPYQETQYF. CDR3 nucleotide sequence: TGTGCCAGCAGCGGATCTCCGGGACAGGGCCCGTACCAAGAGACCCAGTACTTC. The chain combines TRBV5-5 with TRBJ2-5; TRBD1 aligns across 9 bases. The J segment lost 0 bases and the V segment lost 4 bases, leaving 13 bases of the junction unmatched. The CDR3 covers 18 residues. Germline V gives CDR1 SGHKS, CDR2 YYEKEE (reference sequence).

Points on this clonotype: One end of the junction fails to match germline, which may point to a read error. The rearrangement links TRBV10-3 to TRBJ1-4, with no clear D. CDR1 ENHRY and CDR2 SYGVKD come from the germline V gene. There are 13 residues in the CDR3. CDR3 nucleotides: TGTGCCAGCAGTGAACGGCCTCATGAAAAACTGTTTTTT. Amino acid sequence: CASSERPHEKLFF.

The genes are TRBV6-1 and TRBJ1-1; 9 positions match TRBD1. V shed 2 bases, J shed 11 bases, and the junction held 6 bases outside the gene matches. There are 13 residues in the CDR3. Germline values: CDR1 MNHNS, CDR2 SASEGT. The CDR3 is CASSETGGIAAFF. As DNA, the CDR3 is TGTGCCAGCAGTGAAACAGGGGGCATCGCCGCTTTCTTT.

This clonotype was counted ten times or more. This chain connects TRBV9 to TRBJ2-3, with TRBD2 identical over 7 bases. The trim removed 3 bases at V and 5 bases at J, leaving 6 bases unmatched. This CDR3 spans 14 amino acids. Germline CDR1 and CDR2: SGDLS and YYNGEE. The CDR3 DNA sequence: TGTGCCAGCAGCGCAGAGGGAGGGGAAGATACGCAGTATTTT. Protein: CASSAEGGEDTQYF.